Shown below are 3 T cell receptor beta chains from a single sample sequenced in a study of blood T cell repertoires in COVID-19. Assay: immunoSEQ multiplex PCR; the TCRdb copy retains only in-frame clones and omits some. The sample holds fewer than 500,000 clones, about 85% seen once. Sequencing was done on a sample of PBMCs or T cells enriched from blood (not recorded which). All receptors come from a woman between 18 and 29 years old with acute COVID-19.

The V gene is TRBV10-2, the J gene TRBJ1-1, with TRBD1 matching over 7 bases. The CDR3 runs to 14 residues. With 0 bases clipped from V and 6 bases from J, the junction kept 4 bases outside the gene matches. Germline assignment: CDR1 WSHSY and CDR2 SAAADI. CDR3 coding DNA: TGCGCCAGCAGTGAGTCAGGGGGCGCGGCTGAAGCTTTCTTT. Its translation is CASSESGGAAEAFF.

The rearrangement links TRBV7-9 to TRBJ2-2; D ambiguous. The germline V gene has CDR1 SEHNR and CDR2 FQNEAQ (reference sequence). The CDR3 is 12 amino acids. Trimming pared 5 bases from V and 8 bases from J, leaving 9 bases between. CDR3 nucleotide sequence: TGTGCCAGCAGCCGACTCAGTGGGGAGCTGTTTTTT. It codes for CASSRLSGELFF.

This rearrangement joins TRBV20-1 to TRBJ1-1; no clear D. The CDR3 has 14 amino acids. Trimming left V 3 bases short and J 3 bases short, with 14 bases between. Per the germline V gene, CDR1 is DFQATT and CDR2 is SNEGSKA (reference sequence). The CDR3 loop is CSASSGGRDTEAFF. The CDR3 DNA follows: TGCAGTGCTAGTTCAGGAGGAAGGGACACTGAAGCTTTCTTT.